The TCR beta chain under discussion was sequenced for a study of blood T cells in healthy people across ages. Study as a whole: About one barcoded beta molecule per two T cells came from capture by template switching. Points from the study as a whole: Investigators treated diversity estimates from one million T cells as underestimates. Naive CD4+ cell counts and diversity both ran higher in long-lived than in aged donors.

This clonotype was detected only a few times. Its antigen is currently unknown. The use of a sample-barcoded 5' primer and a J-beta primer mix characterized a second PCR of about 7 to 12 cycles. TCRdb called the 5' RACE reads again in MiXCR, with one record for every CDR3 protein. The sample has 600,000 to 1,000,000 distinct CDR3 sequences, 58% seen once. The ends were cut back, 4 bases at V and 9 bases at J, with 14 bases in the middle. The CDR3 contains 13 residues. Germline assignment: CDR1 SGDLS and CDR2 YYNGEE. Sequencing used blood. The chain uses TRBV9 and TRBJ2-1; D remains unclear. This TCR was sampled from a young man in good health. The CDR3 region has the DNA TGTGCCAGCAGCTTAAACGCGAAGGGTGAGCAGTTCTTC. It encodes CASSLNAKGEQFF.